This passage covers 32 T cell receptor beta chains from one sample sequenced in a study of CD8 T cells in ankylosing spondylitis. TCRdb reprocessed the 5' RACE reads via MiXCR and lists one record per CDR3 protein. The sample contains roughly 150,000 distinct CDR3 sequences, around 32% of which appear only once. The specimen sequenced was synovial fluid, either unsorted or a sorted T cell fraction (not recorded which). The receptors derive from a male donor with ankylosing spondylitis.

The chain is built from TRBV5-1 and TRBJ2-6; tentative D call: TRBD1 (6 bases). The length of the CDR3 is 16 residues. Looked up from germline, CDR1 is SGHRS and CDR2 is YFSETQ. Trimming stripped 3 bases from V and 1 base from J, with 11 bases between. The CDR3 sequence is CASSYLGQSGANVLTF. The CDR3 DNA reads as TGCGCCAGCAGCTACCTGGGACAATCTGGGGCCAACGTCCTGACTTTC.

In this sample, this clonotype turned up a few times. V usage is TRBV7-9 and J usage is TRBJ2-1; D possibly corresponds to TRBD1 (5 bases). Trimming took off 2 bases at V and 3 bases at J, with 11 bases between the two ends. Germline CDR1 reads SEHNR; CDR2 reads FQNEAQ (reference sequence). This CDR3 is 15 amino acids long. CDR3 amino acids: CASSLLTGSYNEQFF. DNA for the CDR3: TGTGCCAGCAGCTTACTAACAGGTAGCTACAATGAGCAGTTCTTC.

This clonotype showed up just a few times. This chain connects TRBV2 to TRBJ1-1; D gene unclear. Germline V CDR1 and CDR2: SNHLY, FYNNEI. CDR3 length: 13 amino acids. V lost 6 bases and J lost 2, with 10 bases in between. CDR3: CASRGEINTEAFF. CDR3 DNA sequence: TGTGCCAGCAGGGGTGAGATTAACACTGAAGCTTTCTTT.

The chain is built from TRBV15 and TRBJ2-7; TRBD2 is a possible D gene (5 bases). The germline V gene encodes CDR1 LNHNV and CDR2 YYDKDF (reference sequence). V was cut by 0 bases and J by 0 bases, with 9 bases left in between. The CDR3 loop spans 15 amino acids. CDR3 sequence: CATSRDDGNSYEQYF. DNA of the CDR3: TGTGCCACCAGCAGAGATGACGGGAACTCCTACGAGCAGTACTTC.

This clonotype was counted a few times. The chain recombines TRBV2 with TRBJ1-2; unclear D gene. Germline CDR1 reads SNHLY; CDR2 reads FYNNEI. Deletions cut 0 bases from V and 0 bases from J, with 5 bases between. This CDR3 contains 14 residues. The CDR3 spells CASSEARTNYGYTF. The CDR3 DNA reads TGTGCCAGCAGTGAAGCGCGGACTAACTATGGCTACACCTTC.

This clonotype was found a few times. A much larger clone differs by one base, so this may be a read error. The chain uses TRBV12-3 or TRBV12-4 and TRBJ2-5, with D maybe TRBD2 (6 bases). V lost 2 bases and J 7 bases, leaving 8 bases between the germline ends. The CDR3 is 12 amino acids. Here the CDR3 DNA reads TGTGCCAGCAGTTTACCCGGGGGGACCCAGTACTTC. Translating it yields CASSLPGGTQYF.

This clonotype was counted between two and nine times. The chain couples TRBV7-8 to TRBJ2-3, with a weak D call TRBD2 (6 bases). The germline V and J ends were trimmed by 5 bases and 0 bases, with 15 bases remaining between them. This CDR3 is 16 amino acids long. CDR1 and CDR2 (germline): SGHVS, FQNEAQ. The CDR3 loop reads CASSPTSFRSTDTQYF. In nucleotides, the CDR3 is TGTGCCAGCAGCCCCACTAGCTTTAGGAGCACAGATACGCAGTATTTT.

Many counts were recorded for this clonotype. V usage is TRBV11-2 and J usage is TRBJ1-4; tentative D call: TRBD1 (6 bases). This CDR3 spans 17 amino acids. V was trimmed by 5 bases and J by 14 bases, leaving 30 bases between them. Germline-derived CDR1 and CDR2 are SGHAT and FQNNGV. DNA of the CDR3: TGTGCCAGCAGCCCAGCTCCCGACAGGAGGATACCGACCACCCTGTTTTTT. Translated, it gives CASSPAPDRRIPTTLFF.

The genes are TRBV2 and TRBJ2-2, with a possible D match to TRBD1 (5 bases). Trimming took 6 bases from V and 7 from J, leaving 9 bases between them. CDR3 length: 12 residues. CDR1 and CDR2 (germline): SNHLY, FYNNEI. The CDR3 is CASRGDGGELFF. CDR3 DNA sequence: TGTGCCAGCAGAGGGGATGGCGGGGAGCTGTTTTTT.

Details on this clonotype: The missing conserved phenylalanine or tryptophan at the end of this CDR3 makes a read error likely. The DNA is omitted, as the CDR3 cannot be located on it reliably, and the CDR3 follows TCRdb's listing. The chain uses TRBV12-3 or TRBV12-4 and TRBJ2-1; TRBD2, as called in the table, went unchecked against the DNA. Inclusive of both ends, the CDR3 amounts to 13 amino acids. The CDR3 protein is CASSFESSGNLTS.

This clonotype has a count of ten or more. V gene TRBV7-2 combines with J gene TRBJ1-1; TRBD1 is a possible D gene (6 bases). From germline, CDR1 is SGHTA and CDR2 FQGNSA. Trimming pared 4 bases from V and 5 bases from J, leaving 14 bases between. The CDR3 is made up of 14 amino acids. CDR3 in amino acids: CASSSDGGGTEAFF. The DNA for the CDR3 is TGTGCCAGCAGCTCGGACGGAGGGGGGACTGAAGCTTTCTTT.

V gene TRBV3-1 combines with J gene TRBJ1-3; a possible D gene is TRBD1 (6 bases). The germline CDR1 and CDR2 sequences are LGHDT and YNNKEL (reference sequence). The CDR3 extends over 14 amino acids. V was shortened by 4 bases and J by 0 bases, with 7 bases between the two germline ends. CDR3 amino acids: CASSPGVSGNTIYF. In nucleotides, the CDR3 is TGTGCCAGCAGCCCAGGGGTCTCTGGAAACACCATATATTTT.

The chain couples TRBV6-1 to TRBJ2-7; D possibly matches TRBD1 or TRBD2 (5 bases each). Trimming cost V 5 bases and J 2 bases, with 16 bases left between them. In germline, CDR1 is MNHNS, CDR2 SASEGT. This CDR3 has 15 residues. CDR3 sequence reads: CASSKSGTATYEQYF. The CDR3 coding sequence is TGTGCCAGCAGTAAATCCGGGACGGCGACCTACGAGCAGTACTTC.

This clonotype was counted ten times or more. The CDR3 here is CASSFGASASYEQYF. In DNA, the CDR3 is TGCGCCAGCAGCTTCGGGGCTAGCGCCTCCTACGAGCAGTACTTC. V and J are TRBV5-1 and TRBJ2-7; maybe TRBD2 (6 bases). Between the trimmed V and J ends, which lost 2 bases and 0 bases, there was a span of 12 bases. The CDR3 consists of 15 residues. CDR1 is SGHRS, CDR2 YFSETQ, per germline.

This clonotype has only a few counts. The chain combines TRBV9 with TRBJ2-7; 9 bases agree with TRBD1. The CDR3 loop spans 15 amino acids. The V and J ends lost 0 bases and 1 base, in that order; junction bases with no gene match: 2. Germline-derived CDR1 and CDR2 are SGDLS and YYNGEE. The CDR3 protein is CASSVGGQGSYEQYF. As DNA, the CDR3 is TGTGCCAGCAGCGTAGGGGGACAGGGTTCCTACGAGCAGTACTTC.

The genes are TRBV20-1 and TRBJ2-7, with 8 positions matching TRBD2. CDR3 size: 15 residues. Germline-derived CDR1 and CDR2 are DFQATT and SNEGSKA (reference sequence). The V and J ends lost 1 base and 3 bases, in that order; junction bases with no gene match: 8. This chain's CDR3 is CSARGSGTSVYEQYF. The CDR3, as DNA: TGCAGTGCTAGAGGGTCCGGGACTAGTGTCTACGAGCAGTACTTC.

This clonotype was observed a handful of times. The chain recombines TRBV19 with TRBJ1-6; a weak D match, TRBD1 (6 bases). Germline CDR1 is LNHDA and CDR2 is SQIVND (reference sequence). The length of the CDR3 is 13 residues. Trimming pared 4 bases from V and 8 bases from J, leaving 9 bases between. In DNA, the CDR3 is TGTGCCAGTAGTAGGTCAGGGGATTCACCCCTCCACTTT. Amino acids: CASSRSGDSPLHF.

The chain links TRBV20-1 to TRBJ2-1, with D tentatively TRBD2 (5 bases). The germline gives CDR1 DFQATT, CDR2 SNEGSKA (reference sequence). The CDR3 has 13 amino acids. Trimming left V 7 bases short and J 5 bases short, with 15 bases between. The CDR3 DNA is TGCAGTGGGCGGGTGGGCATGAACAATGAGCAGTTCTTC. This codes for CSGRVGMNNEQFF.

This clonotype has only a few counts. DNA for the CDR3: TGTGCCAGCAGTTACTCATGGGACAGGGGTTCCCCTGGAAACACCATATATTTT. Protein: CASSYSWDRGSPGNTIYF. The rearrangement joins TRBV6-5 to TRBJ1-3; 10 bases line up with TRBD1. This CDR3 contains 18 residues. V trimming: 0 bases; J trimming: 2 bases; junction bases outside the gene matches: 7. Germline V lookup: CDR1 MNHEY, CDR2 SVGAGI.

The J gene is TRBJ2-3, the V gene TRBV20-1, with 7 bases fitting TRBD2. Germline V gene sequence: CDR1 DFQATT, CDR2 SNEGSKA (reference sequence). V dropped 3 bases and J dropped 4; count of bases not matched to a gene: 7. The CDR3 totals 14 residues. The CDR3 protein is CSASPAGVSDTQYF. The CDR3 DNA reads TGCAGTGCTAGCCCGGCGGGGGTATCAGATACGCAGTATTTT.

This clonotype showed up many times. The chain recombines TRBV3-1 with TRBJ2-5; D is undetermined. The ends were cut back, 1 base at V and 2 bases at J, with 8 bases in the middle. Germline loops: CDR1 LGHDT, CDR2 YNNKEL (reference sequence). This CDR3 comprises 14 residues. Written as DNA, the CDR3 is TGTGCCAGCAGCCAAGTTAGCCGACAAGAGACCCAGTACTTC. Amino acid sequence: CASSQVSRQETQYF.

This clonotype was detected only a few times. The J gene is TRBJ2-7, the V gene TRBV7-2; D gene unclear. The CDR3 covers 14 residues. CDR1 is SGHTA and CDR2 is FQGNSA in the germline V gene. V lost 5 bases, J lost 7 bases, and 18 bases lay in between. The CDR3 region has the DNA TGTGCCAGCAGCAAAGCAGGCCCGGTGGGAGAGCAGTACTTC. It codes for CASSKAGPVGEQYF.

This clonotype was seen repeatedly, ten times or more. CDR3 nucleotides: TGCAGTGCTAGCCCCCCTACGGGGGGCGCTGGAAACACCATATATTTT. Encoded protein: CSASPPTGGAGNTIYF. This chain uses TRBV20-1 with TRBJ1-3; D may be TRBD1 (6 bases). The V and J ends lost 3 bases and 2 bases respectively, with 17 bases between them. In germline, CDR1 is DFQATT, CDR2 SNEGSKA (reference sequence). The CDR3 is 16 residues long.

This chain links TRBV5-1 with TRBJ1-6; 7 bases match TRBD1. Trimming removed 4 bases from V and 8 bases from J; junction bases left unmatched: 9. Germline V gives CDR1 SGHRS, CDR2 YFSETQ. CDR3 size: 15 residues. The CDR3, as DNA: TGCGCCAGCAGCCAGGGGGTGCCGGGGGATTCACCCCTCCACTTT. This gives the protein CASSQGVPGDSPLHF. Based on the CDR3 plus reference TRBV5-1 and TRBJ1-6, the full variable domain is KAGVTQTPRYLIKTRGQQVTLSCSPISGHRSVSWYQQTPGQGLQFLFEYFSETQRNKGNFPGRFSGRQFSNSRSEMNVSTLELGDSALYLCASSQGVPGDSPLHFGNGTRLTVT.

The chain links TRBV15 to TRBJ2-7; D is possibly TRBD1 (5 bases). Germline CDR1 and CDR2: LNHNV and YYDKDF (reference sequence). CDR3 length: 15 residues. The V and J ends lost 0 bases and 6 bases respectively, with 15 bases between them. CDR3 loop: CATSRDREGLSEQYF. The CDR3, as DNA: TGTGCCACCAGCAGAGACAGGGAAGGGCTCAGCGAGCAGTACTTC.

This clonotype was seen a handful of times. The CDR3 region has the DNA TGTGCCAGCAGTCAACCGGGACAGGGGGCAAATACGCAGTATTTT. Its protein product is CASSQPGQGANTQYF. J is TRBJ2-3 and V is TRBV4-2; 12 bases align to TRBD1. V lost 6 bases and J lost 7; bases outside the gene matches: 8. CDR3 size: 15 residues. Germline V CDR1 and CDR2: LGHNA, YNFKEQ.

This chain joins TRBV2 and TRBJ2-5; 7 nucleotides align to TRBD1. This CDR3 region has 14 residues. The V segment lost 4 bases and the J segment 0 bases; nucleotides outside the gene matches: 2. The germline V gene has CDR1 SNHLY and CDR2 FYNNEI. CDR3 coding DNA: TGTGCCAGCAGTGGGGGACAGCACCAAGAGACCCAGTACTTC. Translated, it gives CASSGGQHQETQYF.

The rearrangement uses TRBV11-2 and TRBJ2-3; no clear D gene. V was shortened by 7 bases and J by 3 bases, with 8 bases between the two germline ends. The CDR3 covers 12 residues. Germline-derived CDR1 and CDR2 are SGHAT and FQNNGV. CDR3 loop: CASTPSTDTQYF. The CDR3 DNA reads TGTGCCAGCACCCCTAGTACAGATACGCAGTATTTT.

This clonotype was counted between two and nine times. The chain couples TRBV2 to TRBJ2-7, with D possibly matching TRBD1 (6 bases). V lost 5 bases and J lost 0, with 11 bases in between. The germline gives CDR1 SNHLY, CDR2 FYNNEI. CDR3 length: 14 residues. The CDR3 sequence is CASSSDRSSYEQYF. CDR3 bases: TGTGCCAGCAGTAGCGACAGGAGCTCCTACGAGCAGTACTTC.

The sample holds many counts of this clonotype. The V call is TRBV6-5, the J call TRBJ2-7; maybe TRBD1 (6 bases). Germline V gene lookup returns CDR1 MNHEY and CDR2 SVGAGI. The CDR3 covers 14 residues. V was shortened by 4 bases and J by 3 bases, with 13 bases between the two germline ends. CDR3 in DNA: TGTGCCAGCAGTTCGGGACACGTCTACTACGAGCAGTACTTC. Protein sequence: CASSSGHVYYEQYF.

The chain combines TRBV27 with TRBJ2-1, with D possibly being TRBD1 (5 bases). CDR1 MNHEY and CDR2 SMNVEV come from the germline V gene (reference sequence). The CDR3 spans 15 residues. V gave up 5 bases and J gave up 0 bases, with 11 bases separating them. CDR3 nucleotide sequence: TGTGCCAGCAGTCAGACAAGGGGCTCCTACAATGAGCAGTTCTTC. Residues: CASSQTRGSYNEQFF.

The chain has TRBV29-1 and TRBJ2-5; tentatively, D is TRBD1 (7 bases). The CDR3 is 17 residues long. The V end lost 0 bases, the J end lost 4 bases, and 21 bases lay between the germline ends. Germline CDR1 and CDR2: SQVTM and ANQGSEA. In DNA, the CDR3 is TGCAGCGTTGAAGATCTTCCCGACCTTCAGGGGGGAGAGACCCAGTACTTC. Protein: CSVEDLPDLQGGETQYF.